The present entry profiles one TCR beta chain with its context. Antigen specificity is unknown. Sequenced with the Oncomine TCR Beta short-read assay was DNA taken from cultured CD4+ T cells. Cultured CD4+ T cells yielded the extracted genomic DNA. Using its own MiXCR run on the PCR reads, TCRdb lists one record per CDR3 protein. The table shows about 16,000 distinct CDR3 sequences, with about 50% occurring only once. The CDR3 has 13 amino acids. Germline values: CDR1 MNHEY, CDR2 SVGAGI. Trimming took off 4 bases at V and 0 bases at J, with 6 bases between the two ends. This sample stems from a study of vaccination and CD4 T cells after COVID-19. General study findings and limits: The median count of SARS-CoV-2-reactive clonotypes rose from roughly 21 to 40, not significantly.

The treatment is: approximately 9-day PBMC culture with coronavirus spike peptide pools or control peptides (ViraFEST assay). Antigen-specific T cells were expanded with peptide pools by ViraFEST, and TCRs were then sequenced. At days 3 and 7, half the medium was exchanged for fresh IL-2 medium. The receptor's source is a human donor who had recovered from COVID-19. Sequencing was performed on CD4+ T cells from blood, cultured in vitro, taken before SARS-CoV-2 vaccination. The rearrangement uses TRBV6-5 and TRBJ1-2; D unclear. The CDR3 nucleotides are TGTGCCAGCAGTTCAGCTACTAACTATGGCTACACCTTC. Encoded protein: CASSSATNYGYTF.